Listed here is a single T cell receptor (beta chain). The V end lost 3 bases, the J end lost 2 bases, and 10 bases lay between the germline ends. The CDR3 is 14 amino acids. Looked up from germline, CDR1 is LGHDT and CDR2 is YNNKEL (reference sequence). Authors' data handling: Amplified reference gene primers provided the basis for estimating nucleated cell counts. Method: immunoSEQ multiplex PCR; TCRdb's copy keeps in-frame clones and lacks some. The D gene and trimming were derived from the DNA, and the V and J assignments and clone size from that table. The data show 50,000 to 70,000 clones, about four fifths seen once. The source of the sample is a study of blood T cell repertoires in COVID-19. For the study at large: Samples of COVID-19 (acute and convalescent) were obtained from the United States, Italy and Spain. T cells, B-cell-depleted T cells, or PBMCs supplied cDNA or gDNA.

The sequence was obtained from a man between 65 and 85 years old with active COVID-19. The chain joins TRBV3-1 (or the pseudogene TRBV3-2) to TRBJ1-2; D perhaps matches TRBD1 (6 bases). Sequencing input: peripheral blood. The DNA of the CDR3 is TGTGCCAGCAGCCAGGACAGAGCAAACTATGGCTACACCTTC. Its translation is CASSQDRANYGYTF.